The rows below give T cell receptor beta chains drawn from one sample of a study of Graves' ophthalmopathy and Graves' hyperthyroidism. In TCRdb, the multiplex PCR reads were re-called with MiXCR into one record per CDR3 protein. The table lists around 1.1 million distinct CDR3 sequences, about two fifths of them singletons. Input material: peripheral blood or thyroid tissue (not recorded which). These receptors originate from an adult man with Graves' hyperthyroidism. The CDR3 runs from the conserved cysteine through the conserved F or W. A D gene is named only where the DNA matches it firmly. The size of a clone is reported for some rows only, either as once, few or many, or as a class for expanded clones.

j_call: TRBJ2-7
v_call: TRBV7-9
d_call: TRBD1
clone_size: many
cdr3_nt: TGTGCCAGCAGCACCCACCGGGACAGGGACTACGAGCAGTACTTC
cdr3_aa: CASSTHRDRDYEQYF

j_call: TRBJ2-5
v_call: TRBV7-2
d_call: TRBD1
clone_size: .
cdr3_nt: TGTGCCAGCAGCTTACCGGGACAGGGAAGAAGACAAGAGACCCAGTACTTC
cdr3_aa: CASSLPGQGRRQETQYF

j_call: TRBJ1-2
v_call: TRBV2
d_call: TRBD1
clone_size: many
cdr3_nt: TGTGCCAGCAGCAGGACAGGGGGCCTCTTTGGCTACACCTTC
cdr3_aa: CASSRTGGLFGYTF

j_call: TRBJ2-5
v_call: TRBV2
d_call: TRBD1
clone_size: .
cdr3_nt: TGTGCCAGCAGGGGCGGACAGGGGGACCAGTACTTC
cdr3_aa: CASRGGQGDQYF

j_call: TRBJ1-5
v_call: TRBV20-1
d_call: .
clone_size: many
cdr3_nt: TGCAGTGCTAGAGGAGAGGGGGATCAGCCCCAGCATTTT
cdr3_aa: CSARGEGDQPQHF

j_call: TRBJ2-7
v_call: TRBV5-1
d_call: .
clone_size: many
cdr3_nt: TGCGCCAGCAGCTTGGTCGTGGCCAGGGGGGACGAGCAGTACTTC
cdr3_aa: CASSLVVARGDEQYF

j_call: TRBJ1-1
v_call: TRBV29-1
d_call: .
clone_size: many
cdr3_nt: TGCAGCGCGGCCGAAGAGAATGAAGCTTTCTTT
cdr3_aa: CSAAEENEAFF

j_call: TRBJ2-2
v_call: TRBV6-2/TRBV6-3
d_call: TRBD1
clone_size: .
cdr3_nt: TGTGCCAGCAGGATGGACAGGGTGGACACCGGGGAGCTGTTTTTT
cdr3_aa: CASRMDRVDTGELFF

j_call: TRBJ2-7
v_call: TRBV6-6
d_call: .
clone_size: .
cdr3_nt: TGTGCCAGCAGTTACTCCGGCGGCCAACGACGGGAGCAGTACTTC
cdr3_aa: CASSYSGGQRREQYF

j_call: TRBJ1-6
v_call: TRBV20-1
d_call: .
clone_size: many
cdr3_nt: TGCAGTGCTAGTACGGCAGGGAGCTCCTATAATTCACCCCTCCACTTT
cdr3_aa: CSASTAGSSYNSPLHF

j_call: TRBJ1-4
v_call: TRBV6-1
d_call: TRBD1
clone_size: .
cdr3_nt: TGTGCCAGCAGTGATCAAACAGGGGGCGATGAAAAACTGTTTTTT
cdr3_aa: CASSDQTGGDEKLFF

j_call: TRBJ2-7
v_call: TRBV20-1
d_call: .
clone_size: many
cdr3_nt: TGCAGTGTTAACACATTAGCGTCCGGGTACGAGCAGTACTTC
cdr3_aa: CSVNTLASGYEQYF

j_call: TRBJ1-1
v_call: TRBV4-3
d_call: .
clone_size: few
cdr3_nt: TGCGCCAGCAGCCTCATTTCCTGGGCCCCTGAAGCTTTCTTT
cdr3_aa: CASSLISWAPEAFF

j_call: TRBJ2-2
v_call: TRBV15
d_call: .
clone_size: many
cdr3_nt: TGTGCCACCAGCAGAGATAAAATAGGAGCCACCGGGGAGCTGTTTTTT
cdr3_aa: CATSRDKIGATGELFF

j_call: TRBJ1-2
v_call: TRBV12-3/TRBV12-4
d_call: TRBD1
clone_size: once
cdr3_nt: TGTGCCAGCAGACGAAGACAGGGTGGTGGCTACACCTTC
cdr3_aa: CASRRRQGGGYTF

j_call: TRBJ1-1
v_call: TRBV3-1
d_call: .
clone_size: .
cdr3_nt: TGTGCCAGCAGCCAATTGACAAACGGGCACACTGAAGCTTTCTTT
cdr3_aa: CASSQLTNGHTEAFF

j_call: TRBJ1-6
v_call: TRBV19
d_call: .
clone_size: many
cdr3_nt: TGTGCCAGTAGTATTAGTGGTTCACCCCTCCACTTT
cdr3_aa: CASSISGSPLHF

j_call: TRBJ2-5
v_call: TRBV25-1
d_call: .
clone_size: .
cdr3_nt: TGTGCCAGCAATTTCCCGGGGCTTTTGGAGACCCAGTACTTC
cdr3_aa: CASNFPGLLETQYF

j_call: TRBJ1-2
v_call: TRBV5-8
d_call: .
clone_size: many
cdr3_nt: TGTGCCAGCAGATTAGGGAATCTTTCGTCTGGCTACACCTTC
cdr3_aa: CASRLGNLSSGYTF

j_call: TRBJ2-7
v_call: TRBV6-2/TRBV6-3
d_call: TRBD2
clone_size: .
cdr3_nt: TGTGCCAGCAGTTATGGCCTAGCGGGAGTTCGGCACGAGCAGTACTTC
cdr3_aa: CASSYGLAGVRHEQYF

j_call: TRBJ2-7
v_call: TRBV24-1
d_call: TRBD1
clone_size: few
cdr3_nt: TGTGCCACCAGTGACGCAAATAGGGGGCAGAACGAGCAGTACTTC
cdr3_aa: CATSDANRGQNEQYF

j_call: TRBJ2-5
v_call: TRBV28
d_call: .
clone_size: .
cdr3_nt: TGTGCCAGCAACGCAGAGACCCAGTACTTC
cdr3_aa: CASNAETQYF

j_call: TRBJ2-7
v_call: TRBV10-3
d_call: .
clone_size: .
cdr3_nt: TGTGCCAGCACCCCGGACAAGGGAGGCTCCTACGAGCAGTACTTC
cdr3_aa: CASTPDKGGSYEQYF

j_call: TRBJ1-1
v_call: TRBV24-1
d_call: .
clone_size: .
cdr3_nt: TGTGCCACCAGCGTTGTGAGGGGCCGGGCAGAAGCTTTCTTT
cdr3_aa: CATSVVRGRAEAFF

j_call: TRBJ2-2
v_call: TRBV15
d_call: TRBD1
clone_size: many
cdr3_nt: TGTGCCACCAGCACCGACAGGGGTCGCACGGGGGAGCTGTTTTTT
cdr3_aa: CATSTDRGRTGELFF

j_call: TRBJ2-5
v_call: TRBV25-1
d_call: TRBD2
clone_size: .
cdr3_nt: TGTGCCAGCAGACCCCGCCTAGCGGGGGGGCTGTACCAAGAGACCCAGTACTTC
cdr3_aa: CASRPRLAGGLYQETQYF

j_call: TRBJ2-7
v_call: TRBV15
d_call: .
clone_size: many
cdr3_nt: TGTGCCACCAGCAGAGATAACAGAGAACCCTACGAGCAGTACTTC
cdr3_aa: CATSRDNREPYEQYF

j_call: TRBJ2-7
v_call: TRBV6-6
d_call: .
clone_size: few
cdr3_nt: TGTGCCAGCAGTTACTCGCCGCAGGGGCACTACGAGCAGTACTTC
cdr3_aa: CASSYSPQGHYEQYF

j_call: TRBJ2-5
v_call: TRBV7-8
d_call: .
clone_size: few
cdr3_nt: TGTGCCAGCAGCTCCCCGGGACGGACCCAAGAGACCCAGTACTTC
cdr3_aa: CASSSPGRTQETQYF

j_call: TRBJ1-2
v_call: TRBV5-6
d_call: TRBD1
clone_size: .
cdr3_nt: TGTGCCAGCAGCTCACCAGGACAGGCCTATGTTGGTGGCTACACCTTC
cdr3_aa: CASSSPGQAYVGGYTF

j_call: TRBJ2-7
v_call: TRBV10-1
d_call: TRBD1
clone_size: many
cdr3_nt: TGCGCCAGCAGTATGACAGGGGGAGAGACCTACGAGCAGTACTTC
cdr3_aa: CASSMTGGETYEQYF

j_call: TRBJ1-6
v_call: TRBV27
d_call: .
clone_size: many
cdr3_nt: TGTGCCAGCAGCTCCGGGGGGTCACCCCTCCACTTT
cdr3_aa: CASSSGGSPLHF

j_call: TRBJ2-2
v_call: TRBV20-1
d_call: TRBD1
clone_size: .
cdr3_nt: TGCAGTGCTCAGCTCCGGACAGGGGAGGCCGGGGAGCTGTTTTTT
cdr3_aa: CSAQLRTGEAGELFF

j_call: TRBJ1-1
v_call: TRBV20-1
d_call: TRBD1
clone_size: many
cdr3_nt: TGCAGTGCTAGTGCAGGGACAGGGAAGGTTGTTGCTTTCTTT
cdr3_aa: CSASAGTGKVVAFF

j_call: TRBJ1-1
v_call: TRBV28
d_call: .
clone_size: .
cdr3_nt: TGTGCCAGCAGGGGGGGATTTTACACTGAAGCTTTCTTT
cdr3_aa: CASRGGFYTEAFF

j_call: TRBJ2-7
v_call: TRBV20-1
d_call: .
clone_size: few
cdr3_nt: TGCAGTGCTAGAGGTCAGATCTACGAGCAGTACTTC
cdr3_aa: CSARGQIYEQYF

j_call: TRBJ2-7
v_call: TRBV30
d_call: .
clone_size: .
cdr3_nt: TGTGCCTGGAGTGTAAGCCAGGGAGTCCACGAGCAGTACTTC
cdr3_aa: CAWSVSQGVHEQYF

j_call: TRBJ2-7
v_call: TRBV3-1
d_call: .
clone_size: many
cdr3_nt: TGTGCCAGCAGCCTGCGGAGCGAGCAGTACTTC
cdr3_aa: CASSLRSEQYF

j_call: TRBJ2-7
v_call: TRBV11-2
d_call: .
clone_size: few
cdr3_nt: TGTGCCAGCAGCTTAGGGCCCTCGGGAGCCTCCTACGAGCAGTACTTC
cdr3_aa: CASSLGPSGASYEQYF

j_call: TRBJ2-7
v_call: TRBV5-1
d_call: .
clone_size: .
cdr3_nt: TGCGCCAGCAGCCAAGATGGGTCAGGCTACGAGCAGTACTTC
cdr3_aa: CASSQDGSGYEQYF

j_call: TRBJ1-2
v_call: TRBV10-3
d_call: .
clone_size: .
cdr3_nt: TGTGCCATAGGGGACGGATTCGGCTACACCTTC
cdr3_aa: CAIGDGFGYTF

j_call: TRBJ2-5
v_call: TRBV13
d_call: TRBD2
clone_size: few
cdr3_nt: TGTGCCAGCAGCTTAGGCCGGGGGGTAGGGGAGACCCAGTACTTC
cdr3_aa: CASSLGRGVGETQYF

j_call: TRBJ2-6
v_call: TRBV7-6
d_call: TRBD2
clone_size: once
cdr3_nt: TGTGCCAGCAGCTCGACTAGCGCCACAAGGGGGGCCAACGTCCTGACTTTC
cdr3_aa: CASSSTSATRGANVLTF

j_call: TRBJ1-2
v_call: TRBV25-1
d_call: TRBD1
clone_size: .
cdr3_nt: TGTGCCAGCCAAGGAGGGGGCAACTATGGCTACACCTTC
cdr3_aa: CASQGGGNYGYTF